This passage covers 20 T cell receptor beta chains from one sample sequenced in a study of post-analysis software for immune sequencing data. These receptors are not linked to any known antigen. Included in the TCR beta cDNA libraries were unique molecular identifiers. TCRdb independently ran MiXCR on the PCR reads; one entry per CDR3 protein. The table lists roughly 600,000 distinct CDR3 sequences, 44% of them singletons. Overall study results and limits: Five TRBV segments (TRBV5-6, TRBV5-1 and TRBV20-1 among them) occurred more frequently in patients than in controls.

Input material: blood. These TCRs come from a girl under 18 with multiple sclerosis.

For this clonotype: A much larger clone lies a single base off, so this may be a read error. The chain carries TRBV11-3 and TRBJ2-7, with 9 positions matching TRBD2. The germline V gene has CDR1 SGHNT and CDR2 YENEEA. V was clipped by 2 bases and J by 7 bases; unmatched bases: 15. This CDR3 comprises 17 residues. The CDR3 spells CASSLLAGLSSYNEQYF. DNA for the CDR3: TGTGCCAGCAGCTTACTAGCGGGACTTAGCTCCTACAATGAGCAGTACTTC.

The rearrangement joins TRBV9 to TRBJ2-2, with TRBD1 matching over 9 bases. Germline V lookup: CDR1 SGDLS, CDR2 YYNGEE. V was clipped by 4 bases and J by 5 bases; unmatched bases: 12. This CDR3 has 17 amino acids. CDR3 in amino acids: CASSYEPTGGRTGELFF. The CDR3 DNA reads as TGTGCCAGCAGCTACGAACCTACAGGGGGCCGTACCGGGGAGCTGTTTTTT.

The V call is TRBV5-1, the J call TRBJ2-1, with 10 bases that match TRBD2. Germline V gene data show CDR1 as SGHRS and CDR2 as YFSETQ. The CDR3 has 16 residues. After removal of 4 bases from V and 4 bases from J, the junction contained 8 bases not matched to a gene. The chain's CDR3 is CASSTTGTSAYNEQFF. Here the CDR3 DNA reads TGCGCCAGCAGCACAACCGGGACTAGCGCTTACAATGAGCAGTTCTTC.

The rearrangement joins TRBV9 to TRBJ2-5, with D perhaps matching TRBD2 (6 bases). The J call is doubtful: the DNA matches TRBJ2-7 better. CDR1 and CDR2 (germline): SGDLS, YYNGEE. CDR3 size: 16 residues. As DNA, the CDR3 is TGTGCCAGCAGCGTAGATAGCGGTTTGGGGGGCTACGAGCAGTACTTC. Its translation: CASSVDSGLGGYEQYF.

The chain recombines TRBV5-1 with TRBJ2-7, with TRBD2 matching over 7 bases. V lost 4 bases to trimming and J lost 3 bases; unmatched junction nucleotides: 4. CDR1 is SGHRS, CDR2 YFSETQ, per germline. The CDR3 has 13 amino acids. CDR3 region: CASSAGGIYEQYF. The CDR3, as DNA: TGCGCCAGCAGCGCCGGGGGGATCTACGAGCAGTACTTC.

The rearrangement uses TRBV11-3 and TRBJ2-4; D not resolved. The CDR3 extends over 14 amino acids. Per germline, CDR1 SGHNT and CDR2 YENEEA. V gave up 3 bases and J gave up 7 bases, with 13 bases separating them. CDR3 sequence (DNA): TGTGCCAGCAGCTTGGAACACATCTCCAACATTCAGTACTTC. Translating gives CASSLEHISNIQYF. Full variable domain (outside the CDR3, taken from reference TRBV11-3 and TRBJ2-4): EAGVVQSPRYKIIEKKQPVAFWCNPISGHNTLYWYLQNLGQGPELLIRYENEEAVDDSQLPKDRFSAERLKGVDSTLKIQPAELGDSAVYLCASSLEHISNIQYFGAGTRLSVL.

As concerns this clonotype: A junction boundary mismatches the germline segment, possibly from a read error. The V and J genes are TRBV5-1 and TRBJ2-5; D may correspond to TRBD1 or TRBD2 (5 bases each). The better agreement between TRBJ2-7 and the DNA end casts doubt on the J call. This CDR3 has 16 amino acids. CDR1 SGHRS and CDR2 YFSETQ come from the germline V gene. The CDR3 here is CTSRVGVDLISYEQYF. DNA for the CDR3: TGCACCAGCAGGGTGGGGGTTGACCTGATCTCCTACGAGCAGTACTTC.

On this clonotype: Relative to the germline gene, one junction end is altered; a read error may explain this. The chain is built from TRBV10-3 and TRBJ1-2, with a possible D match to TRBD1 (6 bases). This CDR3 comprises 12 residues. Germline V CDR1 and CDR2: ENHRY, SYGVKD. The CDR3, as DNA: TGTGCCAACAGTGAGTGGGGACAATCCTACACCTTC. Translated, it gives CANSEWGQSYTF.

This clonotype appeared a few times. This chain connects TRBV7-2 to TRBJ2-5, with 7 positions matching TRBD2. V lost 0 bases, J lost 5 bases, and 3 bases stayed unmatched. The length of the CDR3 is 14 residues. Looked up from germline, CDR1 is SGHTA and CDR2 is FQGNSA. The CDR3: CASSLAGGWETQYF. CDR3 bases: TGTGCCAGCAGCTTAGCGGGGGGGTGGGAGACCCAGTACTTC.

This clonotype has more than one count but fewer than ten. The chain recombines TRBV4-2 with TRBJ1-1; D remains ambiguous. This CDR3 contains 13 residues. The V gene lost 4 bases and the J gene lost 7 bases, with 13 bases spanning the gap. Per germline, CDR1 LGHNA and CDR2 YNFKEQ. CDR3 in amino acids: CASSRGRRNEAFF. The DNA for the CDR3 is TGTGCCAGCAGCCGCGGAAGGCGGAATGAAGCTTTCTTT.

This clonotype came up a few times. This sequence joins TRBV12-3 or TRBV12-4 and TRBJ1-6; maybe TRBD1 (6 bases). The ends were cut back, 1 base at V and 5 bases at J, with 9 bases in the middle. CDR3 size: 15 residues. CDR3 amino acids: CASSLGGQHNSPLHF. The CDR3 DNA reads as TGTGCCAGCAGTTTAGGGGGACAACATAATTCACCCCTCCACTTT.

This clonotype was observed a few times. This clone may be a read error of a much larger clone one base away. The CDR3 is CASSFLAGEPAHEQYF. The CDR3 DNA follows: TGTGCCAGCAGTTTCTTAGCGGGAGAACCCGCCCATGAGCAGTACTTC. This chain connects TRBV6-6 to TRBJ2-5, with TRBD2 identical over 9 bases. The CDR3 consists of 16 residues. Germline V gene lookup returns CDR1 MNHNY and CDR2 SVGAGI (reference sequence). With 4 bases clipped from V and 11 bases from J, the junction kept 17 bases outside the gene matches.

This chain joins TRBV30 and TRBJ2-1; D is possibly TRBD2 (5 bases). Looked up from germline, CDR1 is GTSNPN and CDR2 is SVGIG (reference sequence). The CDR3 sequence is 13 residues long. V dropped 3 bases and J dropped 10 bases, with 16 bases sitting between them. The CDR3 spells CAWSPTTQGEQFF. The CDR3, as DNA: TGTGCCTGGAGCCCGACTACTCAAGGAGAGCAGTTCTTC.

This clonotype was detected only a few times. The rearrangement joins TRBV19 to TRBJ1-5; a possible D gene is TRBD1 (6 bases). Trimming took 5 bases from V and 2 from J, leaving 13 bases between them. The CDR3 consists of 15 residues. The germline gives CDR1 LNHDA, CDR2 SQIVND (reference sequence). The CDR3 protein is CASSWAGARNQPQHF. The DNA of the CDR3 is TGTGCCAGTAGTTGGGCGGGGGCTCGCAATCAGCCCCAGCATTTT.

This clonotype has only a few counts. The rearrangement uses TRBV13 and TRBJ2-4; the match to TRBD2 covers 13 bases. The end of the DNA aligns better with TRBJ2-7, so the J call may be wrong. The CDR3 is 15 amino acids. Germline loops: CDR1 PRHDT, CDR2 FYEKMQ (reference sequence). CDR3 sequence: CASSRMTSGGYEQYF. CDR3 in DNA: TGTGCCAGCAGCCGGATGACTAGCGGGGGGTACGAGCAGTACTTC.

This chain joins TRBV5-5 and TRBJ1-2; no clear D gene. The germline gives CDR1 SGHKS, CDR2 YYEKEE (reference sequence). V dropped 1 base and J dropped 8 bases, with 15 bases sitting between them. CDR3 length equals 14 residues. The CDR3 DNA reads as TGTGCCAGCAGCTTGAGCAAGGGATTCGACGGCTACACCTTC. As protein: CASSLSKGFDGYTF.

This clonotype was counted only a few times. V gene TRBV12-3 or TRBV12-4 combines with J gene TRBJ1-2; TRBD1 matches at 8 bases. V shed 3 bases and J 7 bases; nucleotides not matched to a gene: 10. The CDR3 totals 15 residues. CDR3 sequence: CASSFTSGGAGGYTF. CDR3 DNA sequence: TGTGCCAGCAGTTTTACCTCAGGGGGCGCCGGTGGCTACACCTTC.

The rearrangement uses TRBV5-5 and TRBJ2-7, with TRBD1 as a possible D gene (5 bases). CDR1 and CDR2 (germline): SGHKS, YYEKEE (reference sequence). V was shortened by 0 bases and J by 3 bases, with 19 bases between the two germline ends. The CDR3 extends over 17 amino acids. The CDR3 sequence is CASSLVQGRPVNYEQYF. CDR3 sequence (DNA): TGTGCCAGCAGCTTGGTGCAGGGCCGACCCGTCAACTACGAGCAGTACTTC.

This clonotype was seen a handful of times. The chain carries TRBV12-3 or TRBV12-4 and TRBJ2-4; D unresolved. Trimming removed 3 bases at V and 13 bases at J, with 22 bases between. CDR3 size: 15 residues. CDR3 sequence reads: CASSFSGLSGLGQYF. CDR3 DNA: TGTGCCAGCAGTTTTTCTGGGCTTTCGGGCCTCGGGCAGTACTTC.

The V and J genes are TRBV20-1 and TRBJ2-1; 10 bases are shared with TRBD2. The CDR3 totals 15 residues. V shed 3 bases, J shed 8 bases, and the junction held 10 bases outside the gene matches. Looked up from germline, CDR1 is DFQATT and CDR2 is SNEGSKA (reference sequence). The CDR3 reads CSASNSGGGRDEQFF. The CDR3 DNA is TGCAGTGCTAGTAACAGCGGGGGGGGGAGGGATGAGCAGTTCTTC.